The TCR beta chain under discussion was sequenced for a study of shared clonotypes between healthy human individuals. Background on the study: Ranging from 18 to 49 in age, donors were a couple of women and a few men.

Germline assignment: CDR1 SGHVS and CDR2 FQNEAQ. V lost 2 bases, J lost 0 bases, and 14 bases lay in between. CDR3 length equals 17 residues. HIV-negative, healthy adults without recent acute infections or vaccinations were the donors. The quantity of DNA used in unsorted PBMC replicate PCRs was 300 ng, corresponding to tens of thousands of T cell genomes. Ten immunoSEQ deep assay plates were used to sequence the DNA of unsorted PBMCs. TCRdb's table, derived via immunoSEQ multiplex PCR, lists solely in-frame clones and lacks some. The sample has approximately 500,000 clones, approximately 82% seen once.

This TCR derives from a middle-aged woman in good health. Some clones in this sample may be carry-over from other donors' samples. Material for sequencing was PBMCs. The chain employs TRBV7-8 and TRBJ1-5; D gene uncertain. The CDR3 DNA reads TGTGCCAGCAGCTTACTCTCGGGGTTCCGTAGCAATCAGCCCCAGCATTTT. Encoded protein: CASSLLSGFRSNQPQHF.